Included here is one T cell receptor beta chain sequence, with context. Terminally differentiated effector memory CD45RA+ cells were excluded by CCR7 positive selection of CD45RO-negative cells. Germline-derived CDR1 and CDR2 are MNHEY and SMNVEV (reference sequence). This CDR3 contains 14 residues. Trimming shortened V by 4 bases and J by 4 bases, and 14 bases separated the two germline ends. The data stem from a study of shared clonotypes between healthy human individuals. Sequencing was performed with immunoSEQ multiplex PCR; in TCRdb, only in-frame clones are kept and a portion is missing. The top ten hold roughly 1.8% of the sample, which has about 2,100,000 clones, roughly 91% seen once.

The receptor was derived from a man younger than 35 in good health. Some clones in this sample may be carry-over from other donors' samples. The J gene is TRBJ2-7, the V gene TRBV27; maybe TRBD2 (5 bases). Sample: naive CD8+ T cells from PBMCs. The CDR3: CASSSLDSYYEQYF. Written as DNA, the CDR3 is TGTGCCAGCAGTTCTTTGGACTCATATTACGAGCAGTACTTC.